These 8 T cell receptor beta chains were sequenced from one sample in a study of monozygotic twins with inflammatory bowel disease (dated 2019 in TCRdb). Library preparation employed 5' RACE. The data were produced on an Illumina HiSeq 2500. TCRdb reanalyzed the reads, keeping one entry per CDR3 protein sequence and omitting DNA. The sample's own table lists about 160,000 distinct CDR3 sequences. The top ten clonotypes cover 2% to 2.5% of the sample. The material sequenced was blood. These receptors were taken from a human donor with ulcerative colitis or Crohn's disease, or a healthy co-twin of an affected twin (not recorded which).

J is TRBJ1-1 and V is TRBV5-1; TCRdb designates TRBD1, a call that cannot be tested without DNA. Germline CDR1 is SGHRS and CDR2 is YFSETQ. The CDR3 has 15 amino acids. This CDR3 reads CASSRTGAINTEAFF.

The chain combines TRBV3-1 with TRBJ2-7. In germline, CDR1 is LGHDT, CDR2 YNNKEL (reference sequence). The CDR3 sequence is 13 residues long. CDR3: CASSQGSTYEQYF.

This sequence joins TRBV20-1 and TRBJ2-5; the D gene TCRdb calls, TRBD2, cannot be checked with no DNA. The CDR3 consists of 19 residues. Germline V gives CDR1 DFQATT, CDR2 SNEGSKA (reference sequence). CDR3 protein: CSARSWRLAGKGDQETQYF.

V is TRBV5-1 and J is TRBJ2-2. This CDR3 is built from 14 residues. Looked up from germline, CDR1 is SGHRS and CDR2 is YFSETQ. The CDR3 spells CASSFGSATGELFF.

The rearrangement links TRBV28 to TRBJ1-5. The CDR3 extends over 15 amino acids. From germline, CDR1 is MDHEN and CDR2 SYDVKM. The CDR3 here is CASSLRTPSNQPQHF.

V usage is TRBV18 and J usage is TRBJ1-1. The CDR3 sequence is 14 residues long. The germline V gene encodes CDR1 KGHSH and CDR2 LQKENI. The CDR3 here is CASLPGSIGTEAFF.

V gene TRBV7-3 combines with J gene TRBJ1-1. CDR3 length: 12 amino acids. Per the germline V gene, CDR1 is SGHTA and CDR2 is FQGTGA. The CDR3 protein is CASRGRASEAFF. Full variable domain (remainder filled in from reference TRBV7-3 and TRBJ1-1): GAGVSQTPSNKVTEKGKYVELRCDPISGHTALYWYRQSLGQGPEFLIYFQGTGAADDSGLPNDRFFAVRPEGSVSTLKIQRTERGDSAVYLCASRGRASEAFFGQGTRLTVV.

This chain's CDR3 is CASSPLMGRGGGDTQYF. V gene TRBV7-7 combines with J gene TRBJ2-3; the TCRdb call, TRBD2, lacks DNA for checking. The CDR3 contains 17 residues. Germline V gene sequence: CDR1 SSHAT, CDR2 FNYEAQ (reference sequence).